This T cell receptor (beta chain) was captured in a study of T cell responses to AZD1222 COVID-19 vaccine. Findings and caveats of the study: Unmutated variant regions are reportedly the target of nearly half of TCRs that are spike-specific.

V was pared by 2 bases and J by 8 bases, with 12 bases between. This CDR3 comprises 13 residues. The V gene's germline CDR1 is MDHEN and CDR2 SYDVKM. With regard to this clone: Its antigen is not identified.

Data came from immunoSEQ multiplex PCR; TCRdb stores just in-frame clones and leaves some out. This table holds 70,000 to 80,000 clones, around 80% found once. The chain carries TRBV28 and TRBJ1-2; maybe TRBD1 (5 bases). The sample in question was peripheral blood, obtained 28 days after the second AZD1222 dose. The sequence derives from an adult who received the AZD1222 COVID-19 vaccine. This chain's CDR3 is CASSLGGGRGYTF. CDR3 nucleotide sequence: TGTGCCAGCAGTTTAGGGGGAGGGAGGGGCTACACCTTC.